The text below deals with one T cell receptor beta chain. The antigen it binds to is not known. No base qualities exist here, and no much larger clone lies one base off it. The donors were healthy, HIV-negative adults who had no recently reported acute infections or vaccinations. All donors were Caucasian adults living in Nashville, Tennessee, USA. CD4+ T cells were enriched through magnetic negative selection, after which naive cells were positively selected on CD45RA and the remaining negative fraction served as the memory subset. After blood collection by leukapheresis, PBMCs were isolated using Ficoll-Histopaque density gradient centrifugation and then cryopreserved in the vapor phase of liquid nitrogen. Analytical flow cytometry was used to check the purity and quantity of each magnetically sorted T cell population. Genomic DNA was isolated from each sorted fraction and quantified by UV absorbance on a Nanodrop 2000c.

The data were taken from a study of shared clonotypes between healthy human individuals (dated by TCRdb to about 2020). About the full investigation: Two women and a few men aged 18 to 49 years were included in the cohort. Per donor, three plates each were used for CD4 naive and CD4 memory, two for CD8 naive, and one for CD8 memory. Blood TCR repertoires of several healthy adults were deeply sequenced to estimate repertoire size and the extent of clonotype sharing between individuals. To increase sequencing depth and limit assay-specific biases, TCR repertoire library preparation and sequencing were carried out by different laboratories using diverse techniques. Leukapheresis yielded between about 0.85 and 10 billion PBMCs per donor.

What the authors observed across the whole study: Naive subsets generally had larger estimated clonotype richness than memory subsets did. Compared with non-shared clonotypes, clonotypes shared by all four sorted-subset donors had higher generation probabilities. Sampling was limited to blood, and TCR repertoires in tissue likely differ from TCR repertoires in blood. Incomplete sequencing was indicated by rarefaction of sorted-subset datasets, despite the large sequencing depth. Pairwise subsampling led to the expectation that sequencing depth would affect the degree of clonotype sharing among donors. The genetic and exposure-history diversity represented was limited by the small number of donors. Sharing across several donors was observed for roughly 5% of naive CD4, about 3.2% of naive CD8, about 2.5% of memory CD4, and about 0.4% of memory CD8 clonotypes.

Using the deep immunoSEQ assay, TCR CDR3 regions were amplified from genomic DNA by multiplex PCR. Extracted genomic DNA from each cell subset was spread evenly across all wells of several immunoSEQ 96-well plates, with each plate serving as a replicate. For sorted subsets, roughly 200 ng of genomic DNA, equivalent to some 30,000 T cell genomes, went into each replicate PCR. Purified libraries were measured with a Qubit 3.0 fluorometer, size-checked on a Bioanalyzer 2100, and measured again with the KAPA Library Quantification kit. Each immunoSEQ 96-well plate was sequenced on its own single-read 150-cycle Illumina NextSeq 550 flow cell. In the original analysis: Because the immunoSEQ output held only junctional sequences and lacked quality scores, the filtering could not match the filtering applied to full-length reads. To assign V/J genes and CDR3, sequences were annotated using PyIR, a Python wrapper for IgBLAST v1.9, with IMGT germline references. Any read was removed if the V/J assignment was weak (E-value above 1e-6), the CDR3 was missing, or the read contained stop codons, out-of-frame junctions, or ambiguous translated residues. A V3J clonotype was defined by an identical inferred V gene, J gene, and CDR3 amino acid sequence. The percentage overlap between two repertoires was calculated by dividing the number of shared unique clonotypes by the size of the smaller repertoire. Repertoire richness was assessed with RTK rarefaction, the Chao1 estimator, and Recon v2.1 estimates of unobserved clonotypes. For all TCRbeta clonotypes obtained by the gDNA method from a few donors, generation probabilities were computed with OLGA. TCRdb stores this immuneACCESS table with in-frame sequences only. Part of the clones is absent; in the studies checked, under half of the shortfall reflects unresolved V genes, and no reason is known for the rest. The D gene and trimming were derived from the DNA, and the V and J assignments and clone size from that table. Present in this sample are about 1 million clones, about 80% of which were seen just once. The ten largest clones take up 1.4% to 1.5% of the sample.

V trim: 10 bases; J trim: 2 bases; unmatched bases: 1. CDR1 ENHRY and CDR2 SYGVKD are derived from the germline V gene. Reading from cysteine to phenylalanine, the CDR3 counts 12 amino acids. CDR3 DNA only is kept here, 36 bases in frame from base 1. The sequence was obtained from a man between 18 and 29 years old in good health. The V and J genes are TRBV10-3 and TRBJ1-3, with 8 bases aligning to TRBD1. The sequencing sample was made of memory CD4+ T cells sorted from blood. The cell subset or site label, read with the paper, signifies: CD45RA-negative fraction. The CDR3: CATTGAGNTIYF. The nucleotide sequence reads as follows: TGTGCCACGACAGGGGCTGGAAACACCATATATTTT.